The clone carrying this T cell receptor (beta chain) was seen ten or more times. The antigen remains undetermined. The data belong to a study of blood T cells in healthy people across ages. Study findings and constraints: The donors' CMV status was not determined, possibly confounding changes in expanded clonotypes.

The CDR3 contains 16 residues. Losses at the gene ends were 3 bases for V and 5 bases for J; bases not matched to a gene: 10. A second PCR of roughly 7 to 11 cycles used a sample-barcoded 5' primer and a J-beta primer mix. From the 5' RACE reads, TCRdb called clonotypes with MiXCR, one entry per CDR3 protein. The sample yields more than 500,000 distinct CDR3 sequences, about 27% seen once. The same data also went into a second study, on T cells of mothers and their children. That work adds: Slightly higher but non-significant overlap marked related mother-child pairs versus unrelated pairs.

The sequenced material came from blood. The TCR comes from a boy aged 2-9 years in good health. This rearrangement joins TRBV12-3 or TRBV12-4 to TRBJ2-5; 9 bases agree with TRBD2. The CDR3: CASSLAGGLATETQYF. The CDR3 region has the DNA TGTGCCAGCAGTTTGGCTGGGGGACTAGCAACTGAGACCCAGTACTTC.